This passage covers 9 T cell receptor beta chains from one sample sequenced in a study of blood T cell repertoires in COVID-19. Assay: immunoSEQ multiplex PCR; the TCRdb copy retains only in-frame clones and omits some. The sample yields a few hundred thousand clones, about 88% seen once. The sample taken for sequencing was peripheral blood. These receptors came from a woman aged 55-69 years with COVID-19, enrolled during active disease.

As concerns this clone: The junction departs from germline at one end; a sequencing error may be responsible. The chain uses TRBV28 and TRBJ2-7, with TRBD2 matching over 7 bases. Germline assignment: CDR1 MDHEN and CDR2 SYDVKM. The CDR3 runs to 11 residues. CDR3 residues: CASSSPWEGNF. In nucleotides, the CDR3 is TGTGCCAGCAGTTCCCCATGGGAGGGAAACTTC.

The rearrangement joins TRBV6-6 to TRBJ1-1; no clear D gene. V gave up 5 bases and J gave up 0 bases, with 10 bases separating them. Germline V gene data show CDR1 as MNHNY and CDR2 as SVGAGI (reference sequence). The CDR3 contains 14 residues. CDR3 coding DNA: TGTGCCAGCAGTCACGCACGGTTGAACACTGAAGCTTTCTTT. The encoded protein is CASSHARLNTEAFF.

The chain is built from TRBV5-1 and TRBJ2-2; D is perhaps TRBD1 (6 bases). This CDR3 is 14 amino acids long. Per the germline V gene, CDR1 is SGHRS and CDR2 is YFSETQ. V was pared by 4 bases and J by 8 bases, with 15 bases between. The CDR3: CASSPFRTGGELFF. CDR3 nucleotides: TGCGCCAGCAGCCCCTTTAGAACAGGGGGGGAGCTGTTTTTT.

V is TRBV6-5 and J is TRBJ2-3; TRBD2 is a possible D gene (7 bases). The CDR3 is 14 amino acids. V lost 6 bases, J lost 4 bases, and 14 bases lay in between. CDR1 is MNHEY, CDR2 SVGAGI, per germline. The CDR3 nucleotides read TGTGCCAGCAGCCTCTCCGGGGGGCCAGATACGCAGTATTTT. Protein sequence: CASSLSGGPDTQYF.

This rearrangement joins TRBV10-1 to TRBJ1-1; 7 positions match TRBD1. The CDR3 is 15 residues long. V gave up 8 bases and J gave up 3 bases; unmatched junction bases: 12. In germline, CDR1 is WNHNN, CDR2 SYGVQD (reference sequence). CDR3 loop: CASVGSTGKDTEAFF. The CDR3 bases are TGCGCCAGCGTGGGTTCGACAGGGAAGGACACTGAAGCTTTCTTT.

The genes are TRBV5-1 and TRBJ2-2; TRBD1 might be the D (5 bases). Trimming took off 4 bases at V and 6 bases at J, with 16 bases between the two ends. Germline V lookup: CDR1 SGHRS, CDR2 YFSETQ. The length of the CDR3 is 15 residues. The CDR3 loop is CASSLGVLAPGELFF. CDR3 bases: TGCGCCAGCAGCCTAGGGGTTCTTGCCCCCGGGGAGCTGTTTTTT.

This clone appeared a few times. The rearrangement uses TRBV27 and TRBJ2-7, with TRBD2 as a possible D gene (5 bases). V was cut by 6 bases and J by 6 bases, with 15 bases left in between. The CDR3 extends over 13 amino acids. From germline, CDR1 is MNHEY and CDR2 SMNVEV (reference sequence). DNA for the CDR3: TGTGCCAGCAGACGGACGCGGGTGAGCGAGCAGTACTTC. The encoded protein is CASRRTRVSEQYF.

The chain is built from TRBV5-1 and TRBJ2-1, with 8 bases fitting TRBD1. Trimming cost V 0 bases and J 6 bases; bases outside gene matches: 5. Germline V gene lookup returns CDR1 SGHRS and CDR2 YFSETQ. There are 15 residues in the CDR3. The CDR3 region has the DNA TGCGCCAGCAGCTTGGTCAGGGGGCAGCTCAATGAGCAGTTCTTC. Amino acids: CASSLVRGQLNEQFF.

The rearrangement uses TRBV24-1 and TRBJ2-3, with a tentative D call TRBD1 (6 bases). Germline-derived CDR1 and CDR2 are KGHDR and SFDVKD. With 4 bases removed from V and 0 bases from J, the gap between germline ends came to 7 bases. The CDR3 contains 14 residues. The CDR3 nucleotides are TGTGCCACCAGTGAAGGACAGAGCACAGATACGCAGTATTTT. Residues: CATSEGQSTDTQYF.